This TCR beta chain was captured by sequencing in a study of OX40 agonist ivuxolimab in advanced cancers. Per germline, CDR1 LNHDA and CDR2 SQIVND (reference sequence). The CDR3 totals 13 residues. Between the trimmed V and J ends, which lost 1 base and 2 bases, there was a span of 6 bases. This clone has at least ten counts. Its target is unknown. Study-wide results and limits: Not determined was the antigen specificity of the expanded peripheral T cells.

The method was immunoSEQ multiplex PCR; TCRdb's version includes in-frame clones alone and lacks a portion of them. The sample lists 25,000 to 30,000 clones, around 88% occurring once. The gene calls are TRBV19 and TRBJ2-7; a weak D match, TRBD2 (5 bases). Sequencing was performed on CD4+ or CD8+ T cells sorted from blood, taken in a trial of the OX40 agonist ivuxolimab. The TCR comes from an adult with an advanced solid tumor such as melanoma, head and neck, liver or kidney cancer. The CDR3 bases are TGTGCCAGTAGTATAGCGGGAACCTACGAGCAGTACTTC. It codes for CASSIAGTYEQYF.